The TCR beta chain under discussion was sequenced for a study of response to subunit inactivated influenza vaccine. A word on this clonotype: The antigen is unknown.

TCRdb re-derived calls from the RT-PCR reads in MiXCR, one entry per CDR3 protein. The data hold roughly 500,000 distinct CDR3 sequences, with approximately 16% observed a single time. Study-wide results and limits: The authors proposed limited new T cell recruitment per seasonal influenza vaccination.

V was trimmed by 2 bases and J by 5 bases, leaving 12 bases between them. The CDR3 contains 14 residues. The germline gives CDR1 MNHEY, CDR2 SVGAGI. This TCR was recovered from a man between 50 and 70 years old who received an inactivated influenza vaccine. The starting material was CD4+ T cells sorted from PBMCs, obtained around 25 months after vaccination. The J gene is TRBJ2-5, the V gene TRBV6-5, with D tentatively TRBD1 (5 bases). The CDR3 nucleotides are TGTGCCAGCAGTTACAGGGGCGTAGGGGAGACCCAGTACTTC. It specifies CASSYRGVGETQYF.